This TCR beta chain was identified in a study of CDR3 diversity in severe acne. MiXCR was run by TCRdb on the PCR reads, yielding one entry per CDR3 protein. The sample has roughly 100,000 distinct CDR3 sequences; about half are singletons. The TCR comes from a male donor with acne. The source material was blood.

Written as DNA, the CDR3 is TGTGCCTGGACGGTAGCAGATACGCAGTATTTT. Translating it yields CAWTVADTQYF. The rearrangement uses TRBV7-2 and TRBJ2-3; D uncertain. V dropped 11 bases and J dropped 4 bases, with 10 bases sitting between them. This CDR3 comprises 11 residues. Germline V gene data show CDR1 as SGHTA and CDR2 as FQGNSA. Using reference TRBV7-2 and TRBJ2-3 for the parts outside the CDR3, the full variable domain is GAGVSQSPSNKVTEKGKDVELRCDPISGHTALYWYRQSLGQGLEFLIYFQGNSAPDKSGLPSDRFSAERTGGSVSTLTIQRTQQEDSAVYLCAWTVADTQYFGPGTRLTVL.